Listed below are T cell receptor beta chains from one sample, sequenced in a study of molecular identifiers for immune sequencing clone quantification. TCRdb independently ran MiXCR on the PCR reads; one entry per CDR3 protein. The sample holds about 97,000 distinct CDR3 sequences, roughly 24% seen once. Source material: naive CD8+ T cells from blood, with Jurkat cell RNA spiked in. The receptors shown here come from a human donor in good health. Some libraries in this study had Jurkat cell RNA spiked in. Both conserved end residues are trimmed from each CDR3.

v_call	cdr3_aa
TRBV6-6	ASTPLNTEAF
TRBV7-9	ASTSTHRGGTEAF
TRBV27	ASSSRGGGQFDYEQY
TRBV2	ASSDPQGRDSPLH
TRBV7-3	ASSQIMTPIRTPEFQPQH
TRBV4-1	ASSPPQGPATEAF
TRBV6-2/TRBV6-3	ASSYWPAQNPDTQY
TRBV25-1	ASSPRTENYEQY
TRBV24-1	ATRAGDGQPQH
TRBV28	ASSLIRAGVQEQY
TRBV2	ASSVGLGGLQETQY
TRBV7-2	ASSLVLGQGNTGELF
TRBV28	ASRTRIAGGPSFEQF
TRBV15	ATSRGDRSPLH
TRBV27	ASSLGIQETQY
TRBV4-1	ASSNSAASGVTDTRY
TRBV19	ASRPLAGLTDTQY
TRBV27	ASSTRDHSYSGANVLT
TRBV6-2/TRBV6-3	ASTLSLRAPQETQY
TRBV7-8	ASSSARRYYEQY
TRBV29-1	SVEETGLAGDEQY
TRBV11-1	ASSLVARQGAYNEQF
TRBV19	ASRLMNTEAF
TRBV4-2	ASSHGTANLNTEAF
TRBV27	ASSLLGGTEAF
TRBV11-3	ASSRRTSGRAAEQY
TRBV6-5	ASSYSRFGEFSTGELF
TRBV4-3	ASSQDRGVAGGFSSYNEQF
TRBV5-3	ARSFSTGGSKDGTGELF
TRBV6-2/TRBV6-3	ASSLIQTHYNEQF
TRBV20-1	SARKAPGLAEYEQY
TRBV20-1	SASDRNSYEQY
TRBV5-5	ASSLDTGKQETQY